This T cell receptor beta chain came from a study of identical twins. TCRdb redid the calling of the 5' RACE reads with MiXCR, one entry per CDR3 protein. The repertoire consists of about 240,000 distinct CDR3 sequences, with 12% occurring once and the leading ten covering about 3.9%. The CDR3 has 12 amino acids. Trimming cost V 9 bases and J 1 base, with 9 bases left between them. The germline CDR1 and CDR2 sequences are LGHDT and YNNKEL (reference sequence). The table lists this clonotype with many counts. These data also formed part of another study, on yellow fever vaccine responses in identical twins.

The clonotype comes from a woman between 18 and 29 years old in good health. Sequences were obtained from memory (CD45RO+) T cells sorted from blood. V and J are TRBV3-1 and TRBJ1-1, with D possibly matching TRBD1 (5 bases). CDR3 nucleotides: TGTGCCAGTAGTACAGGGAACACTGAAGCTTTCTTT. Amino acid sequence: CASSTGNTEAFF.